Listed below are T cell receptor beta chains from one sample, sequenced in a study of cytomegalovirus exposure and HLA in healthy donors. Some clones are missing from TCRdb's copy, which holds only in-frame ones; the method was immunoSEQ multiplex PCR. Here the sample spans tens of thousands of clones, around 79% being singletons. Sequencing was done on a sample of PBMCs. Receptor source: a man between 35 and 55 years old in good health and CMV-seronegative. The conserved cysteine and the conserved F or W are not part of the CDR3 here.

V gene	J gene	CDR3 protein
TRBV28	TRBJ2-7	ASTAPGLAGVSEQY
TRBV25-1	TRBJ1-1	ASSEFGGVEAF
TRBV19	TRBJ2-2	ASSGGQEASSAGELF
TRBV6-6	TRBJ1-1	ASSQDDREDTEAF
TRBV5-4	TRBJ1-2	ASSLGRASYGYT
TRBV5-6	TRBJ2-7	ASSFRSRSYEQY
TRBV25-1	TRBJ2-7	ASSVVAGGPGYEQY
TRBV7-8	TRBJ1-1	ASSLPRGNTEAF
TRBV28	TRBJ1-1	ASSYTQGLGTEAF
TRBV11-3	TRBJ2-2	ASSWRAGGPGELF
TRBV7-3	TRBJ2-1	ASSLGLGEQF
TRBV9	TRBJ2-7	ASSATPSGSSYEQY
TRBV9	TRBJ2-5	ASSVELRETQY
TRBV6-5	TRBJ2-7	ASTPSTGAPYEQY
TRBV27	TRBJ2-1	ASSSSGRAVNEQF
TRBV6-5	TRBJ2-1	ASSYMRSSYNEQF
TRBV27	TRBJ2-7	ASSPGTGLAEQY
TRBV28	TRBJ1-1	ATGQGPNTEAF
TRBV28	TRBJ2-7	ASSFPEQGLLQREQY
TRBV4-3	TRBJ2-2	ASSPLAGGGGELF
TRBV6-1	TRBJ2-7	ASSGQGVNEQY
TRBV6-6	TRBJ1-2	ASSYLSRRASYGYT
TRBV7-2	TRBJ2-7	ASSLELAVSYEQY
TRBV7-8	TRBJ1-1	ASSPLSRESWTEAF
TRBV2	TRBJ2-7	ASSEEGPPSYEQY
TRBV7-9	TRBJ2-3	ASSLGGLAGSTDTQY
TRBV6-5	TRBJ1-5	ASSSLDSANQPQH
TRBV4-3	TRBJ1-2	ASSQGQGTDGYT
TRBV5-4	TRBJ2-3	ASSFAGTDRDTQY
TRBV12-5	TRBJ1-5	ASGLTGLGSNQPQH
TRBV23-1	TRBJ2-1	ASSPRDSHNEQF
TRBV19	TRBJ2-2	ASSIDRGANTGELF
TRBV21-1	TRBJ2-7	ASSKGRDLTYEQY
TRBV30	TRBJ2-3	AWTLAGGRGTQY
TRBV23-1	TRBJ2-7	ATPTPRDYEQY
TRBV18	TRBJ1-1	ASSPYRMNTEAF
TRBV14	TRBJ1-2	ASSQDYRGTYT
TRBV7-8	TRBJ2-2	ASTRQGAVTGELF
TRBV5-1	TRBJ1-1	ASSFVENTEAF
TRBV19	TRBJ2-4	ASTHRVGNIQY
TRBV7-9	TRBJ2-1	ASSLALTDAYNEQF
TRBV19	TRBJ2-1	ASRDRNHVGGYNEQF
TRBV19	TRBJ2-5	ASRGWGLEETQY
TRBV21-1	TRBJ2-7	ASRRQPKYYEQY
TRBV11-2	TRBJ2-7	ASSPRTGGVYEQY
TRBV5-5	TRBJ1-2	ASSLVGTGGTYGYT